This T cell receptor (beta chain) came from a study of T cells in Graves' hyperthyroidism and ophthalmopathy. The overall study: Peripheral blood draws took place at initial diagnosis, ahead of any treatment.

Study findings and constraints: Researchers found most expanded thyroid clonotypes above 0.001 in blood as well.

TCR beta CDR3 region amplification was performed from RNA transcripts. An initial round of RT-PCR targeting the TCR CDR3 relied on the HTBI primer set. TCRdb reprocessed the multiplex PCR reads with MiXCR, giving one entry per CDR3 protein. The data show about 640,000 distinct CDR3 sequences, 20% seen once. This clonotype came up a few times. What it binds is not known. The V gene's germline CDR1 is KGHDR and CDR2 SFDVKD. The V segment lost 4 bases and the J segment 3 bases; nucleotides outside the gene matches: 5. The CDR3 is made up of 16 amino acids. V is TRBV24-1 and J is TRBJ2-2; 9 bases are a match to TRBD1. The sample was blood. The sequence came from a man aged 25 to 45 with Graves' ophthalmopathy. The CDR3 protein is CATSETTGGYTGELFF. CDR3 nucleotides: TGTGCCACCAGTGAGACGACAGGGGGATACACCGGGGAGCTGTTTTTT.